Below are 11 T cell receptor beta chains sequenced from a single sample in a study of control samples from healthy donors and cancer patients. Assay used: immunoSEQ multiplex PCR; TCRdb lists only in-frame clones, some missing. The sample holds approximately 140,000 clones, 94% seen once. Material: blood. The receptors come from a man aged 35-49 years in good health.

The V gene is TRBV9, the J gene TRBJ2-7; TRBD1 might be the D (5 bases). The V end lost 4 bases, the J end lost 1 base, and 12 bases lay between the germline ends. The CDR3 runs to 14 residues. Germline V gene lookup returns CDR1 SGDLS and CDR2 YYNGEE. The CDR3 reads CASSSQGGSYEQYF. Here the CDR3 DNA reads TGTGCCAGCAGCTCTCAGGGTGGGTCCTACGAGCAGTACTTC. Based on the CDR3 plus reference TRBV9 and TRBJ2-7, the full variable domain is DSGVTQTPKHLITATGQRVTLRCSPRSGDLSVYWYQQSLDQGLQFLIQYYNGEERAKGNILERFSAQQFPDLHSELNLSSLELGDSALYFCASSSQGGSYEQYFGPGTRLTVT.

The chain carries TRBV28 and TRBJ1-4; 8 positions agree with TRBD1. CDR3 length: 19 amino acids. Trimming took 7 bases from V and 8 from J; bases not matched to a gene: 24. Germline lookup yields CDR1 MDHEN and CDR2 SYDVKM. CDR3 region: CASNNPRDRSFSPKEKLFF. CDR3 DNA: TGTGCCAGCAATAACCCCCGGGACAGGTCATTTAGTCCCAAGGAAAAACTGTTTTTT.

The genes are TRBV4-3 and TRBJ1-4; a possible D gene is TRBD1 (6 bases). Trimming pared 4 bases from V and 4 bases from J, leaving 16 bases between. Germline V lookup: CDR1 LGHNA, CDR2 YSLEER. The CDR3 is made up of 16 amino acids. CDR3 residues: CASSPSRTARNEKLFF. CDR3 nucleotides: TGCGCCAGCAGCCCGAGTAGGACAGCCCGTAATGAAAAACTGTTTTTT.

The gene calls are TRBV6-6 and TRBJ2-2, with D perhaps matching TRBD1 or TRBD2 (6 bases each). The germline V and J ends were trimmed by 2 bases and 1 base, with 8 bases remaining between them. In germline, CDR1 is MNHNY, CDR2 SVGAGI (reference sequence). The CDR3 is 15 residues long. CDR3 protein: CASSYAGQNTGELFF. The CDR3 DNA is TGTGCCAGCAGTTACGCGGGACAGAACACCGGGGAGCTGTTTTTT.

The rearrangement uses TRBV28 and TRBJ2-7; 9 positions match TRBD1. Germline CDR1 and CDR2: MDHEN and SYDVKM. The J segment lost 5 bases and the V segment lost 6 bases, leaving 11 bases of the junction unmatched. The CDR3 runs to 15 residues. CDR3 in DNA: TGTGCCAGCAGATACTTAGGGGACAGGGAGGACGAGCAGTACTTC. Translation gives CASRYLGDREDEQYF.

The chain combines TRBV6-6 with TRBJ1-1; perhaps TRBD1 as D (5 bases). This CDR3 is 14 amino acids long. Germline CDR1 and CDR2: MNHNY and SVGAGI (reference sequence). Trimming removed 4 bases from V and 3 bases from J, with 12 bases in between. CDR3 sequence: CASSSEGPDTEAFF. As DNA, the CDR3 is TGTGCCAGCAGTTCCGAGGGGCCGGACACTGAAGCTTTCTTT.

This CDR3 reads CASSLVQGGTGELFF. The CDR3 DNA follows: TGCGCCAGCAGCTTGGTGCAGGGTGGCACCGGGGAGCTGTTTTTT. J is TRBJ2-2 and V is TRBV5-1, with a tentative D call TRBD1 (5 bases). This CDR3 region has 15 residues. Germline V gives CDR1 SGHRS, CDR2 YFSETQ. V was cut by 0 bases and J by 4 bases, with 10 bases left in between.

This chain joins TRBV30 and TRBJ2-7, with D perhaps assigned TRBD1 or TRBD2 (5 bases each). CDR1 GTSNPN and CDR2 SVGIG come from the germline V gene (reference sequence). Trimming took 2 bases from V and 2 from J, leaving 10 bases between them. This CDR3 is 13 amino acids long. In DNA, the CDR3 is TGTGCCTGGAGTCCCGGGACGACCTACGAGCAGTACTTC. Its translation: CAWSPGTTYEQYF. Full variable domain (remainder filled in from reference TRBV30 and TRBJ2-7): SQTIHQWPATLVQPVGSPLSLECTVEGTSNPNLYWYRQAAGRGLQLLFYSVGIGQISSEVPQNLSASRPQDRQFILSSKKLLLSDSGFYLCAWSPGTTYEQYFGPGTRLTVT.

V gene TRBV10-3 combines with J gene TRBJ1-2; 8 bases agree with TRBD1. After removal of 6 bases from V and 6 bases from J, the junction contained 6 bases not matched to a gene. CDR3 size: 13 residues. Germline values: CDR1 ENHRY, CDR2 SYGVKD. This CDR3 is CAISKDRVDGYTF. CDR3 nucleotide sequence: TGTGCCATCAGCAAGGACAGGGTCGATGGCTACACCTTC.

The rearrangement links TRBV10-3 to TRBJ2-7; TRBD2 aligns across 7 bases. Trimming took 4 bases from V and 6 from J; bases not matched to a gene: 9. Germline CDR1 and CDR2: ENHRY and SYGVKD. The CDR3 sequence is 14 residues long. In nucleotides, the CDR3 is TGTGCCATCAGTGGAGAGCAGGGAGGGTTCGAGCAGTACTTC. Its translation: CAISGEQGGFEQYF.

This clone showed up just once. The rearrangement links TRBV24-1 to TRBJ2-7; D not certain. The CDR3 has 12 amino acids. Trimming removed 3 bases from V and 3 bases from J, with 5 bases in between. Germline V lookup: CDR1 KGHDR, CDR2 SFDVKD. For the CDR3, the DNA is TGTGCCACCAGTGATCACAGCTACGAGCAGTACTTC. Translated: CATSDHSYEQYF.